The source of this TCR beta chain is a study of T-cell memory formation after mild COVID-19. General study points: Memory cells collected pre-infection included some clones that later responded, suggesting cross-reactive memory joined.

TCRdb re-called the 5' RACE reads with MiXCR, one entry per CDR3 protein. The sample contains 130,000 to 150,000 distinct CDR3 sequences, about 6% of which appear only once. This clonotype was detected a few times. Its target is unknown. The source material was PBMCs or a T cell subset sorted from them (not recorded which). The receptor's source is an adult woman who had mild COVID-19 (a few samples of this study predate the infection). Cell type and time point are not known.

The CDR3 spells CASSLSGGELGSYEQYF. In DNA, the CDR3 is TGTGCCAGCAGTTTATCGGGAGGGGAGTTAGGGTCCTACGAGCAGTACTTC. The chain employs TRBV12-3 or TRBV12-4 and TRBJ2-7, with 8 positions matching TRBD2. Losses at the gene ends were 2 bases for V and 1 base for J; bases not matched to a gene: 10. CDR3 size: 17 residues.